This T cell receptor beta chain was identified in a study of shared clonotypes between healthy human individuals. Trimming pared 2 bases from V and 4 bases from J, leaving 8 bases between. The CDR3 sequence is 14 residues long. Germline CDR1 reads MNHEY; CDR2 reads SMNVEV (reference sequence). Data came from immunoSEQ multiplex PCR; TCRdb stores just in-frame clones and leaves some out. The repertoire holds roughly 2,500,000 clones, with under 95% as singletons. Partitioning of CD4+ cells yielded a CD45RA+ naive subset and a CD45RA-negative memory subset. The TCR comes from a man aged 18 to 30 in good health. Some clones in this sample may be carry-over from other donors' samples. Sample: naive CD4+ T cells from PBMCs. Subset here: CD45RA+ positively selected. V usage is TRBV27 and J usage is TRBJ1-4; no reliable D call. The CDR3 DNA reads as TGTGCCAGCAGTTTACTGGGGATTAATGAAAAACTGTTTTTT. As protein: CASSLLGINEKLFF.